Listed here is a single T cell receptor (beta chain). This clone's antigen is unknown. No base qualities exist here, and no much larger clone lies one base off it. The junction shows trimming of 7 bases on V and 5 bases on J, and the gene matches do not reach 7 bases of it. Based on the germline V gene, the CDR1 and CDR2 sequences are MDHEN and SYDVKM. The CDR3 contains 13 residues, cysteine and phenylalanine counted. Kept here is only the CDR3 DNA, which spans 39 bases and is read in frame from base 1. Libraries were built with the immunoSEQ multiplex PCR assay. The immuneACCESS repertoire file appears here via TCRdb, limited to in-frame rearrangements. These files lack a portion of the clones; in checked studies, under half of the deficit traces to unresolved V genes, and the cause of the others is not known. This sample gives roughly 73,000 clones in total; roughly 93% of them show up just once. Approximately 0.25% of the sample is in the top ten clones.

This sample was taken from a study of technical replicates of blood from several donors (dated by TCRdb to 2016 to 2017). This TCR derives from a human donor in good health. Sequenced material: T cells isolated from PBMCs. This chain joins TRBV28 to TRBJ1-2, with 7 central nucleotides matching TRBD1. The base sequence is TGTGCCAGCACTACGACAGGGAAATATGGCTACACCTTC. It codes for CASTTTGKYGYTF.